This entry is about one T cell receptor (beta chain). These data belong to a study of metastatic and nonmetastatic thyroid tumors. About the study: The study looked at repertoires side by side in blood and in tumor or nodule tissue from malignant and benign thyroid patients.

No treatment had been given to any patient before thyroid surgery. Losses at the gene ends were 2 bases for V and 9 bases for J; bases not matched to a gene: 6. The CDR3 runs 16 residues. CDR1 WNHNN and CDR2 SYGVQD come from the germline V gene (reference sequence). Original data processing: Across clinicopathological groups, CDR3 differences served as the basis for building a distant-metastasis classifier for papillary thyroid cancer. Using MiXCR, TCRdb reanalyzed the PCR reads. These V and J calls are TCRdb output, not the study's own analysis. The sample yields 39,000 or so clones, approximately 44% seen once.

The V gene is TRBV10-1, the J gene TRBJ2-1; 14 bases agree with TRBD2. The material sequenced was tumor tissue. The TCR sequence derives from a male donor with papillary thyroid cancer or a benign thyroid nodule (not recorded which). Some clones in this sample may be carry-over from other donors' samples. The CDR3 region is CASSELGGLAGGEQFF. CDR3 coding DNA: TGCGCCAGCAGTGAGCTGGGCGGACTAGCGGGAGGTGAGCAGTTCTTC.